This T cell receptor (beta chain) was sequenced for a study of TIL therapy for anti-PD-1-resistant metastatic lung cancer. In this sample, this clone is medium-sized. Time point in this sample: pre-treatment sample, taken before nivolumab and TIL therapy. V was cut by 1 base and J by 10 bases, with 16 bases left in between. Germline V CDR1 and CDR2: SEHNR, FQNEAQ (reference sequence). This CDR3 contains 15 residues. Sequencing used immunoSEQ v3. Generated by immunoSEQ multiplex PCR, the TCRdb table keeps only in-frame clones and is missing some. Found here are tens of thousands of clones, about 79% of them singletons; the top ten hold nearly 7.5%.

The material was blood, obtained at baseline. The sequence derives from a person aged 25 to 85 with non-small cell lung cancer. V gene TRBV7-9 combines with J gene TRBJ1-4; the D gene is possibly TRBD1 (5 bases). The CDR3 loop reads CASSLEVGTRGKLFF. The CDR3, as DNA: TGTGCCAGCAGCTTAGAAGTGGGGACGCGGGGAAAACTGTTTTTT.